This TCR beta chain was recorded in a study of cytomegalovirus exposure and HLA in healthy donors. Study-level findings and limits: Upon later analysis, TCR association rates were observed to vary by HLA locus, being highest for DRB1 and lowest for HLA-C.

Primers for the PCR totalled 60 Vbeta and 13 Jbeta. Repertoires were generated with immunoSEQ multiplex PCR, while TCRdb's copy carries only in-frame clones and drops some. Of about 150,000 clones listed, around 79% were seen once; the top ten hold 3.1%. Germline values: CDR1 MGHRA, CDR2 YSYEKL. This CDR3 comprises 15 residues. The ends lost 1 base at V and 6 bases at J; junction bases unmatched: 6. This clone has only a few counts. The antigen is unknown. Sequenced sample: PBMCs. V and J are TRBV4-1 and TRBJ1-5, with 7 nucleotides matching TRBD1. The TCR sequence derives from a woman between 40 and 55 years old in good health and CMV-seronegative. Written as DNA, the CDR3 is TGCGCCAGCAGCCAAGGGGGACAGCCACTTCAGCCCCAGCATTTT. It yields the protein CASSQGGQPLQPQHF.